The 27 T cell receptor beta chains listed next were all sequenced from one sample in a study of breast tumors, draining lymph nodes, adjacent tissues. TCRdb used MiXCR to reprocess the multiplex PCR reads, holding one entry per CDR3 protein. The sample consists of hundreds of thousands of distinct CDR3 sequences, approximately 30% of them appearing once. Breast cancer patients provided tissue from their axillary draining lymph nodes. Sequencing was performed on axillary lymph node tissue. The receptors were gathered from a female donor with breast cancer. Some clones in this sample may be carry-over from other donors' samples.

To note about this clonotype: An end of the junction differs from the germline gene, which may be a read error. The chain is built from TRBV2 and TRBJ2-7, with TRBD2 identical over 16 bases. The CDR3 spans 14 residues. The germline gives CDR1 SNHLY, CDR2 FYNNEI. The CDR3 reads CASTGTSGRDEQCF. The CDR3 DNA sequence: TGTGCCAGCACCGGGACTAGCGGGAGGGACGAGCAGTGCTTC.

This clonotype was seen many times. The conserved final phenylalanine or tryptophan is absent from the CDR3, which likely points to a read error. The chain's CDR3 is CATSDLPGTGGDTRNEQFL. For the CDR3, the DNA is TGTGCCACCAGTGATTTGCCAGGGACAGGGGGGGATACTCGGAATGAGCAGTTCCTC. The chain links TRBV24-1 to TRBJ2-1; TRBD1 matches at 11 bases. Germline V lookup: CDR1 KGHDR, CDR2 SFDVKD. J lost 7 bases, V lost 0 bases, and 13 bases had no gene match. The CDR3 sequence is 19 residues long.

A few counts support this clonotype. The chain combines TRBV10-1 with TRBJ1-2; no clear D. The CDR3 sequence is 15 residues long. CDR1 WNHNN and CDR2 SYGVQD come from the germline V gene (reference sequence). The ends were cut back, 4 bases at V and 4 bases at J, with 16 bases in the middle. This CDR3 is CASSGEYSGFYGYTF. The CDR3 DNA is TGCGCCAGCAGTGGGGAGTACAGCGGGTTCTATGGCTACACCTTC.

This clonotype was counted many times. CDR3 coding DNA: TGCGCCAGCAGCCAAGCTGGCAGGGGGCAGAAATCAGATACGCAGTATTTT. It specifies CASSQAGRGQKSDTQYF. The genes are TRBV4-1 and TRBJ2-3; 8 bases line up with TRBD1. The V segment lost 1 base and the J segment 4 bases; nucleotides outside the gene matches: 10. CDR1 and CDR2 from the germline V gene are MGHRA and YSYEKL. The CDR3 extends over 17 amino acids.

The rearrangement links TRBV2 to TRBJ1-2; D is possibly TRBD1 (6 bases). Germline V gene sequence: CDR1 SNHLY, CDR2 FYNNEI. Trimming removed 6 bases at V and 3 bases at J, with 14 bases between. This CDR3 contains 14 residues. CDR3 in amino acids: CASRGTAGDYGYTF. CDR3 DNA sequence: TGTGCCAGCAGGGGGACTGCAGGGGACTATGGCTACACCTTC.

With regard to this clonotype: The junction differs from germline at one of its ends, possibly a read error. In DNA, the CDR3 is TGTGCCGGCAGCTTAAACGGGAGGCGTCACCGCGACGAGCAGTTCTTC. As protein: CAGSLNGRRHRDEQFF. This rearrangement joins TRBV7-3 to TRBJ2-1; 7 bases are shared with TRBD2. The CDR3 spans 16 residues. Germline V gene data show CDR1 as SGHTA and CDR2 as FQGTGA.

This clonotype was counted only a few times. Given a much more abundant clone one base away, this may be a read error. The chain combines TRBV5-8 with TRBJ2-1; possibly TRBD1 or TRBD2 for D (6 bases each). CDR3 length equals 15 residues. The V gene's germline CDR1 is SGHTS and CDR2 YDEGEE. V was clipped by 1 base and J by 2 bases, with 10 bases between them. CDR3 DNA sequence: TGTGCCAGCAGCTTGCGCGGGACACCCTACAATGAGCAGTTCTTC. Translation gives CASSLRGTPYNEQFF.

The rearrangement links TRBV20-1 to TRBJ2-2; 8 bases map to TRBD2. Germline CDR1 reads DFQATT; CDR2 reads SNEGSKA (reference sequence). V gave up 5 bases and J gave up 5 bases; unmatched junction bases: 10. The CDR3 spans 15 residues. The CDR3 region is CSADRSGAGTGELFF. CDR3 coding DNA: TGCAGTGCTGATCGTAGCGGGGCGGGAACCGGGGAGCTGTTTTTT.

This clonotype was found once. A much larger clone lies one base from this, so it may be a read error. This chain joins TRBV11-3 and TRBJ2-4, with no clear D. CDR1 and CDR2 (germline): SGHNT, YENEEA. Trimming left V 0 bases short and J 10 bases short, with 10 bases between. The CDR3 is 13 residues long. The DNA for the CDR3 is TGTGCCAGCAGCTTAGAGCTAAGAAAAATTCAGTACTTC. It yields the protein CASSLELRKIQYF.

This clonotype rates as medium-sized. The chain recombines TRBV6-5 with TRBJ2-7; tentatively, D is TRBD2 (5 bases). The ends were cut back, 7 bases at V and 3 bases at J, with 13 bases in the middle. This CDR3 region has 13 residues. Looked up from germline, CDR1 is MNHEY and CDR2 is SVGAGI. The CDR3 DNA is TGTGCCAGCACCCTTAGCGTGGGCTACGAGCAGTACTTC. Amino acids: CASTLSVGYEQYF.

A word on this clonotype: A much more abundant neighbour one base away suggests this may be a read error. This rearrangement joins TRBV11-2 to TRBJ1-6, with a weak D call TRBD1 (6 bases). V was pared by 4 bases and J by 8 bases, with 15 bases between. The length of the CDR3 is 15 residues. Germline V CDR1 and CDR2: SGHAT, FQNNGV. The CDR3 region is CASSSRPGADSPLHF. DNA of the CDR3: TGTGCCAGCAGCTCCCGGCCAGGGGCCGATTCACCCCTCCACTTT.

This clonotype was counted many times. The CDR3 loop is CASRAGTPYTDTQYF. The CDR3 DNA follows: TGTGCCAGTCGAGCGGGAACCCCTTACACAGATACGCAGTATTTT. The rearrangement links TRBV19 to TRBJ2-3, with 7 nucleotides matching TRBD2. The CDR3 runs 15 residues. With 8 bases clipped from V and 2 bases from J, the junction kept 10 bases outside the gene matches. CDR1 is LNHDA, CDR2 SQIVND, per germline (reference sequence).

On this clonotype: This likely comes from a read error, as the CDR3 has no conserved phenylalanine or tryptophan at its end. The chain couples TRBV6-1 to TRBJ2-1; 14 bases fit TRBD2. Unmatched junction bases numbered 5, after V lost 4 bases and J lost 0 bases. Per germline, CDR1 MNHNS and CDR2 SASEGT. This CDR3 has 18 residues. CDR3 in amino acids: CASSGLAGGIYSYNEQFL. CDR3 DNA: TGTGCCAGCAGTGGACTAGCGGGAGGGATTTACTCCTACAATGAGCAGTTCCTC.

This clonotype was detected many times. The CDR3 region has the DNA TGCGCCAGCAGCCAAGAGCGGTCCAATTTCGACGAGCAGTACTTC. Its translation: CASSQERSNFDEQYF. The chain joins TRBV4-1 to TRBJ2-7, with D uncertain. Trimming removed 0 bases at V and 5 bases at J, with 14 bases between. This CDR3 region has 15 residues. In germline, CDR1 is MGHRA, CDR2 YSYEKL.

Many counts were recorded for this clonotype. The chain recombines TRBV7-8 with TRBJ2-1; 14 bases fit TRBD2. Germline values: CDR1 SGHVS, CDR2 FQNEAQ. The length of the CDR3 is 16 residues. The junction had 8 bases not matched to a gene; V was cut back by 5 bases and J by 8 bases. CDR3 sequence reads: CASSVAGTSGSHEQFF. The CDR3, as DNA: TGTGCCAGCAGCGTCGCCGGGACTAGCGGGAGCCATGAGCAGTTCTTC.

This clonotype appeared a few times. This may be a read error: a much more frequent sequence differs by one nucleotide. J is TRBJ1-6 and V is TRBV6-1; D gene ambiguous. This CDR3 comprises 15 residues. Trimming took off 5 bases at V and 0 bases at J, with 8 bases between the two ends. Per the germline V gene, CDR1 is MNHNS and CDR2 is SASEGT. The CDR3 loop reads CASSQMSSYNSPLHF. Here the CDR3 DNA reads TGTGCCAGCAGTCAGATGAGCTCCTATAATTCACCCCTCCACTTT.

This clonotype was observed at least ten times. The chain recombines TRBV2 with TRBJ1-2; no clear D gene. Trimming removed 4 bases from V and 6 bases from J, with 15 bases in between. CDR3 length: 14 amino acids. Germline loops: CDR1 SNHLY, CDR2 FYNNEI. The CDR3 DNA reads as TGTGCCAGCAGTGGCCTTGGGGTCCCCCATGGCTACACCTTC. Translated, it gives CASSGLGVPHGYTF.

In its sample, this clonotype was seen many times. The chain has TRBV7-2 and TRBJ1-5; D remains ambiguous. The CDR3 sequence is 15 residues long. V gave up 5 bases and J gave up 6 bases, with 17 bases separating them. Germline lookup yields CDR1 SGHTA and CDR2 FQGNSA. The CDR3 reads CASSLRPQNVQPQHF. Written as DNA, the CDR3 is TGTGCCAGCAGCCTACGACCCCAGAACGTTCAGCCCCAGCATTTT.

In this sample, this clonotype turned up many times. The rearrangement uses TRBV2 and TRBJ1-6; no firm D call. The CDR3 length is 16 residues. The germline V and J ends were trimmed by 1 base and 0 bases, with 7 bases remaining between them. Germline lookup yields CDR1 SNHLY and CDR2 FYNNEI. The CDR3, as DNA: TGTGCCAGCAGTGAAGGGGATTTCTCCTATAATTCACCCCTCCACTTT. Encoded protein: CASSEGDFSYNSPLHF.

The CDR3 nucleotides are TGCAGTGCTCCAGCGGGAGTAAGAGATACGCAGTATTTT. Translation gives CSAPAGVRDTQYF. The gene calls are TRBV20-1 and TRBJ2-3; 8 bases match TRBD2. In germline, CDR1 is DFQATT, CDR2 SNEGSKA (reference sequence). CDR3 size: 13 residues. The V and J ends lost 5 bases and 5 bases, in that order; junction bases with no gene match: 6.

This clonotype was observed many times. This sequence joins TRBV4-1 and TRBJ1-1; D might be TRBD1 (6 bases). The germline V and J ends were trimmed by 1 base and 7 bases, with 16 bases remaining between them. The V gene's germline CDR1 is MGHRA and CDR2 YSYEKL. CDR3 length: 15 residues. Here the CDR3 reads CASSQGVTGIFEAFF. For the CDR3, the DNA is TGCGCCAGCAGCCAAGGCGTAACAGGGATCTTTGAAGCTTTCTTT.

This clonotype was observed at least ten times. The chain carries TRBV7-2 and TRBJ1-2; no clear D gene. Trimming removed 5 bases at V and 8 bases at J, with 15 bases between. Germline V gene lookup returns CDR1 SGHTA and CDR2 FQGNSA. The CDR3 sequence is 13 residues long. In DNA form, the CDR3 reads TGTGCCAGCAGCACACGAGGAGGCTGGGGCTACACCTTC. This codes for CASSTRGGWGYTF.

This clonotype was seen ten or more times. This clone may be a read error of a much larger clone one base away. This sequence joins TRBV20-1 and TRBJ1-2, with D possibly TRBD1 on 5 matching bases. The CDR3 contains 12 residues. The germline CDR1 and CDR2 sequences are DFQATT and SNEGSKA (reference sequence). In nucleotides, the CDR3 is TGCAGTGCTAGAGCATCGGGTAGGGGCTCCACCTTC. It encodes CSARASGRGSTF.

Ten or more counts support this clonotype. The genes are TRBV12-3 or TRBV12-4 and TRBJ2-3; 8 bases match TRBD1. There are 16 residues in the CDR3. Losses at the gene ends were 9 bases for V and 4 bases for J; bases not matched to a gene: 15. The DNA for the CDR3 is TGTGCCAGTGGGAGGAGCGGAGGGGGACAGGCAGATACGCAGTATTTT. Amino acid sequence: CASGRSGGGQADTQYF.

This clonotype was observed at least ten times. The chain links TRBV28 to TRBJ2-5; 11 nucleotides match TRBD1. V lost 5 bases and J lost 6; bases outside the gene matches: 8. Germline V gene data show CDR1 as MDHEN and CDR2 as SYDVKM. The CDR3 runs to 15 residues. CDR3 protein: CASSTRDRGKKTQYF. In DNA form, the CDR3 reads TGTGCCAGCAGTACACGGGACAGGGGGAAAAAGACCCAGTACTTC.

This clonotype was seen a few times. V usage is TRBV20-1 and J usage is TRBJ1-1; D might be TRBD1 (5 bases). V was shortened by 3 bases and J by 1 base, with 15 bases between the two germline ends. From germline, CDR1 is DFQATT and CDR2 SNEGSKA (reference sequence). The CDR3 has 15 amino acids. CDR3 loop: CSASGGLGKNTEAFF. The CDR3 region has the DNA TGCAGTGCTAGTGGGGGGTTAGGGAAGAACACTGAAGCTTTCTTT.

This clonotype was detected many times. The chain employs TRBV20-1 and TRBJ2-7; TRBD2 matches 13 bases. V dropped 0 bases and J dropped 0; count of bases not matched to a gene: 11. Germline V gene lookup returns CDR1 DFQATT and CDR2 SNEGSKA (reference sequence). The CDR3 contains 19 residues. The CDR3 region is CSARDHPGTSGTTSYEQYF. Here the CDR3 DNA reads TGCAGTGCTAGAGACCACCCCGGGACTAGCGGGACGACCTCCTACGAGCAGTACTTC.